This T cell receptor (beta chain) emerged from a study of identical twins. The CDR3 is 17 residues long. CDR1 is MDHEN, CDR2 SYDVKM, per germline. With 1 base removed from V and 2 bases from J, the gap between germline ends came to 17 bases. A remark on this clonotype: The antigen is unknown.

TCRdb reanalysed the 5' RACE reads using MiXCR and keeps one entry per CDR3 protein. The sample lists around 1.7 million distinct CDR3 sequences, less than 35% occurring once. Study-level findings and limits: Cross-sectional statistical analysis was relied on for the conclusions, without the same donors being followed. Insertions were reduced in abundant cord blood beta clonotypes but not in memory repertoires. Twins shared out-of-frame alpha sequences with excess low generation probability. Sequences that were beta out-of-frame showed weaker excess twin sharing.

The specimen was cord blood. The sequence came from a newborn girl in good health. The chain couples TRBV28 to TRBJ2-5; D not resolved. The CDR3 loop reads CASSLSPNMDGQETQYF. CDR3 nucleotide sequence: TGTGCCAGCAGTTTATCTCCAAATATGGATGGACAAGAGACCCAGTACTTC.